These 16 T cell receptor beta chains originate from one sample sequenced in a study of T cell repertoires in cytomegalovirus infection (dated by TCRdb to the late 2010s). Sequencing was performed on an Illumina HiSeq 1500. TCRdb reprocessed the public reads (quality trimming at Q25 with fastp, clone calling with MiXCR) and kept in-frame beta chains. Every distinct CDR3 protein forms one entry, paired with its most common genes and DNA. In this sample the table shows 450,000 to 600,000 distinct CDR3 sequences, roughly a third of which occur a single time. The top ten clonotypes cover roughly 16% of the sample. These receptors are not linked to any known antigen. The treatment or condition label here, explained by the study, means: in vitro stimulation with specific CMV peptide epitopes to enrich CMV-specific T cells. The starting material was cultured PBMCs, obtained from culture after CMV antigen stimulation. These receptor sequences come from a human donor in good health (CMV status not recorded). Some clones in this sample may be carry-over from other donors' samples.

On this clonotype itself: The CDR3 does not end in the conserved phenylalanine or tryptophan, so this is likely a read error. The DNA is left out, because the CDR3 cannot be placed on it with certainty; the CDR3 is given as TCRdb lists it. V gene TRBV15 combines with J gene TRBJ1-1. Counting both end residues, the CDR3 totals 12 amino acids. Germline CDR1 and CDR2: LNHNV and YYDKDF (reference sequence). This CDR3 reads CATSRDGTGVQS.

The V gene is TRBV4-3, the J gene TRBJ2-7; TRBD2 matches 8 bases. The CDR3 sequence is 15 residues long. J was trimmed by 3 bases and V by 4 bases; bases with no gene match: 8. CDR1 and CDR2 (germline): LGHNA, YSLEER. This CDR3 reads CASSPGASGYYEQYF. The CDR3 DNA follows: TGCGCCAGCAGCCCCGGGGCTAGCGGGTACTACGAGCAGTACTTC.

Notes on this clonotype: No conserved phenylalanine or tryptophan is present at the end of the CDR3, so a read error is the likely explanation. The chain is built from TRBV27 and TRBJ2-3; D may be TRBD1 (6 bases). The CDR3 loop spans 16 amino acids. V gave up 5 bases and J gave up 4 bases, with 19 bases separating them. Looked up from germline, CDR1 is MNHEY and CDR2 is SMNVEV (reference sequence). CDR3: CASSPRAGAGSDTQYV. For the CDR3, the DNA is TGTGCCAGCAGTCCCAGGGCAGGGGCAGGGTCAGATACGCAGTATGTT.

The rearrangement joins TRBV7-3 to TRBJ2-2, with 10 bases matching TRBD2. Germline trimming cut 5 bases from V and 4 bases from J; bases unmatched to any gene: 10. CDR3 length equals 17 residues. Germline-derived CDR1 and CDR2 are SGHTA and FQGTGA. CDR3 sequence (DNA): TGTGCCAGCAGCCCTACCGGACTAGCGGTCGTCACCGGGGAGCTGTTTTTT. It translates to CASSPTGLAVVTGELFF.

This clonotype was counted only a few times. V is TRBV12-3 or TRBV12-4 and J is TRBJ2-7, with D maybe TRBD1 (6 bases). Trimming cost V 4 bases and J 2 bases, with 15 bases left between them. The CDR3 has 15 amino acids. The CDR3 nucleotides read TGTGCCAGCAGTTCTGGGGACATTGAAACCTACGAGCAGTACTTC. It translates to CASSSGDIETYEQYF.

The V and J genes are TRBV4-3 and TRBJ2-1; D uncertain. The CDR3 extends over 13 amino acids. Germline values: CDR1 LGHNA, CDR2 YSLEER. V dropped 6 bases and J dropped 9 bases, with 15 bases sitting between them. CDR3 coding DNA: TGCGCCAGCAGTCCAGGCGGCGAGCTTGAGCAGTTCTTC. Encoded protein: CASSPGGELEQFF.

This clonotype has just a few counts. CDR3 loop: CASGTGTVRGQPQHF. In nucleotides, the CDR3 is TGTGCCAGCGGGACCGGGACGGTCCGGGGGCAGCCCCAGCATTTT. The rearrangement uses TRBV28 and TRBJ1-5, with TRBD1 as a possible D gene (5 bases). The V end was cut by 8 bases, the J end by 7 bases, with 21 bases between. The CDR3 covers 15 residues. The V gene's germline CDR1 is MDHEN and CDR2 SYDVKM.

This clonotype has a count of ten or more. This rearrangement joins TRBV7-2 to TRBJ1-5; no clear D gene. Germline values: CDR1 SGHTA, CDR2 FQGNSA. V was clipped by 5 bases and J by 3 bases, with 8 bases between them. There are 13 residues in the CDR3. The CDR3 is CASSVGANQPQHF. CDR3 DNA: TGTGCCAGCAGCGTCGGAGCCAATCAGCCCCAGCATTTT.

The chain uses TRBV24-1 and TRBJ1-5; D is ambiguous. Germline V gene sequence: CDR1 KGHDR, CDR2 SFDVKD. There are 12 residues in the CDR3. V was shortened by 6 bases and J by 4 bases, with 6 bases between the two germline ends. The CDR3 nucleotides are TGTGCCACCAGTTTCCGGAATCAGCCCCAGCATTTT. Its translation: CATSFRNQPQHF.

The chain joins TRBV29-1 to TRBJ1-1, with unresolved D. CDR1 and CDR2 from the germline V gene are SQVTM and ANQGSEA. Trimming took off 7 bases at V and 9 bases at J, with 15 bases between the two ends. There are 11 residues in the CDR3. CDR3 in DNA: TGCAGCGGCGTGGGCTCTCAAAAAGCTTTCTTT. Translating gives CSGVGSQKAFF.

The gene calls are TRBV28 and TRBJ2-7; the D is unclear. The CDR3 is 15 amino acids. Per the germline V gene, CDR1 is MDHEN and CDR2 is SYDVKM. Trimming pared 3 bases from V and 0 bases from J, leaving 12 bases between. The CDR3 sequence: CASSLIGRSSYEQYF. CDR3 DNA: TGTGCCAGCAGTTTGATCGGCCGGAGCTCCTACGAGCAGTACTTC.

The chain recombines TRBV27 with TRBJ1-6; TRBD1 might be the D (5 bases). The V gene lost 5 bases and the J gene lost 9 bases, with 20 bases spanning the gap. This CDR3 comprises 16 residues. Germline-derived CDR1 and CDR2 are MNHEY and SMNVEV (reference sequence). This CDR3 reads CASSTSSGTTGSPLHF. For the CDR3, the DNA is TGTGCCAGCAGTACCTCTTCCGGGACGACGGGTTCACCCCTCCACTTT.

CDR3 nucleotide sequence: TGCAGTGCGGTTACAGGACTAGCTGTGCACAATGAGCAGTTCTTC. Translating gives CSAVTGLAVHNEQFF. J is TRBJ2-1 and V is TRBV20-1, with 8 positions matching TRBD2. Germline CDR1 reads DFQATT; CDR2 reads SNEGSKA (reference sequence). The CDR3 length is 15 residues. The ends lost 6 bases at V and 5 bases at J; junction bases unmatched: 12.

The chain employs TRBV6-8 and TRBJ2-7; no firm D call. V lost 0 bases and J 5 bases, leaving 8 bases between the germline ends. This CDR3 spans 13 amino acids. Germline V CDR1 and CDR2: MNHGY, SAAAGT. Here the CDR3 DNA reads TGTGCCAGCAGTTACTCGACTTCTCACGAGCAGTACTTC. It translates to CASSYSTSHEQYF.

The gene calls are TRBV20-1 and TRBJ2-7, with D unclear. This CDR3 has 12 amino acids. V was clipped by 0 bases and J by 2 bases, with 5 bases between them. Per the germline V gene, CDR1 is DFQATT and CDR2 is SNEGSKA (reference sequence). The DNA of the CDR3 is TGCAGTGCTAGAGAAATTACCTACGAGCAGTACTTC. This gives the protein CSAREITYEQYF.

This clonotype was counted only a few times. The J gene is TRBJ2-5, the V gene TRBV19; perhaps TRBD2 as D (5 bases). From germline, CDR1 is LNHDA and CDR2 SQIVND (reference sequence). Trimming pared 1 base from V and 4 bases from J, leaving 7 bases between. The CDR3 has 13 amino acids. Here the CDR3 DNA reads TGTGCCAGTAGTATAGCGGGGAGAGAGACCCAGTACTTC. Its protein product is CASSIAGRETQYF.